This T cell receptor beta chain appears in the sequencing data of a study of T cell responses to AZD1222 COVID-19 vaccine. CDR3 length: 15 amino acids. From germline, CDR1 is SGHNT and CDR2 YYREEE (reference sequence). Losses at the gene ends were 0 bases for V and 7 bases for J; bases not matched to a gene: 5. General study findings and limits: After two AZD1222 doses, spike-specific TCR breadth and depth rose versus day 0.

Assay: immunoSEQ multiplex PCR; the TCRdb copy retains only in-frame clones and omits some. The repertoire has about 110,000 clones, approximately 91% of them found once; the top ten carry approximately 17%. As for this clone: What it recognizes is unknown.

The chain is built from TRBV5-4 and TRBJ2-7, with 12 nucleotides matching TRBD1. The TCR originated in an adult in good health. The material was peripheral blood, obtained on day 0 of AZD1222 vaccination. CDR3 sequence reads: CASSLVGQGAREQYF. The DNA for the CDR3 is TGTGCCAGCAGCTTGGTGGGACAGGGGGCGCGGGAGCAGTACTTC.